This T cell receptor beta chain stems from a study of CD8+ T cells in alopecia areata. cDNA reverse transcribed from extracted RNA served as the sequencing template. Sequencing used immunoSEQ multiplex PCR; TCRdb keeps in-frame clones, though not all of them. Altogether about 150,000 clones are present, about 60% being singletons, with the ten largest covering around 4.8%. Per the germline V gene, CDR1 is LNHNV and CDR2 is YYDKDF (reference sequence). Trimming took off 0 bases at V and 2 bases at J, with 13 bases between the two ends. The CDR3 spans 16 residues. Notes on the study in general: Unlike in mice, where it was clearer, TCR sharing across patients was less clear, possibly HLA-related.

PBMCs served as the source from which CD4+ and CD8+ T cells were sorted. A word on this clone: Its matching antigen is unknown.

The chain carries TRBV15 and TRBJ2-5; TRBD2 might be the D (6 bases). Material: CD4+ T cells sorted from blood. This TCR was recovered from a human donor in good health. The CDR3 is CATSRDPSSDQETQYF. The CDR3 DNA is TGTGCCACCAGCAGAGATCCCTCTAGCGATCAAGAGACCCAGTACTTC.